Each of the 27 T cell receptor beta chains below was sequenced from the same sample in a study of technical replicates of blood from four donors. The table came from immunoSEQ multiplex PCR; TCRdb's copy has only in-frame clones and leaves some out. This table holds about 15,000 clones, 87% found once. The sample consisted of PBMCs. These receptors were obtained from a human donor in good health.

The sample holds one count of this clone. The CDR3 sequence: CASSTPTGTEHYEQYF. The CDR3 DNA follows: TGTGCCAGTAGCACTCCAACCGGGACAGAGCACTACGAGCAGTACTTC. The chain is built from TRBV19 and TRBJ2-7; the match to TRBD1 covers 7 bases. The length of the CDR3 is 16 residues. Per germline, CDR1 LNHDA and CDR2 SQIVND (reference sequence). V lost 6 bases, J lost 3 bases, and 14 bases stayed unmatched.

CDR3 protein: CASSLDRAGGYTF. The CDR3 DNA sequence: TGTGCCAGCAGTTTAGACAGGGCGGGTGGCTACACCTTC. This chain joins TRBV28 and TRBJ1-2, with 7 bases lining up with TRBD1. The CDR3 extends over 13 amino acids. J gave up 7 bases and V 2 bases, and 4 bases lay outside the gene matches. Germline assignment: CDR1 MDHEN and CDR2 SYDVKM.

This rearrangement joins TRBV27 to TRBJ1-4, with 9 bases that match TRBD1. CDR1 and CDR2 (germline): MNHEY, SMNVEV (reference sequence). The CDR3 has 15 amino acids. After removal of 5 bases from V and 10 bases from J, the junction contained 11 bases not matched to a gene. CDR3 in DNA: TGTGCCAGCAGTAGCTCTTGGACAGGGGACGGAAAACTGTTTTTT. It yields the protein CASSSSWTGDGKLFF.

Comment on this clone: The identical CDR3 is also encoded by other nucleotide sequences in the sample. This CDR3 is CASSYLGQNYEQYF. Written as DNA, the CDR3 is TGTGCCAGCAGTTACTTGGGACAGAACTACGAGCAGTACTTC. This chain joins TRBV6-5 and TRBJ2-7; 7 bases fit TRBD1. The V segment lost 1 base and the J segment 3 bases; nucleotides outside the gene matches: 3. Looked up from germline, CDR1 is MNHEY and CDR2 is SVGAGI. This CDR3 contains 14 residues.

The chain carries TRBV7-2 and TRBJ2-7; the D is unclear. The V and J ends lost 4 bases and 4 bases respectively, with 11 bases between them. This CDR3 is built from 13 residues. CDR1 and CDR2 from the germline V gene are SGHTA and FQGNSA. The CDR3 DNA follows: TGTGCCAGCAGCTATTACTCCCAATACGAGCAGTACTTC. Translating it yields CASSYYSQYEQYF.

CDR3 sequence reads: CAWSLGGFQETQYF. The CDR3 region has the DNA TGTGCCTGGAGTCTTGGGGGGTTCCAAGAGACCCAGTACTTC. The chain has TRBV30 and TRBJ2-5; possibly TRBD2 for D (6 bases). Germline V gene lookup returns CDR1 GTSNPN and CDR2 SVGIG (reference sequence). The V end was cut by 2 bases, the J end by 1 base, with 11 bases between. This CDR3 contains 14 residues.

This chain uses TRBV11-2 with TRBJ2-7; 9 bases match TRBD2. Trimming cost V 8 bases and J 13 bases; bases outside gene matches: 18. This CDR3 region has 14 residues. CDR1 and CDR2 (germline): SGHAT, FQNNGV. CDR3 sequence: CASGPPQTSGVPYF. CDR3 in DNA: TGTGCCAGCGGACCCCCGCAGACTAGCGGAGTCCCCTACTTC. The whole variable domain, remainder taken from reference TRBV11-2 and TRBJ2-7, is EAGVAQSPRYKIIEKRQSVAFWCNPISGHATLYWYQQILGQGPKLLIQFQNNGVVDDSQLPKDRFSAERLKGVDSTLKIQPAKLEDSAVYLCASGPPQTSGVPYFGPGTRLTVT.

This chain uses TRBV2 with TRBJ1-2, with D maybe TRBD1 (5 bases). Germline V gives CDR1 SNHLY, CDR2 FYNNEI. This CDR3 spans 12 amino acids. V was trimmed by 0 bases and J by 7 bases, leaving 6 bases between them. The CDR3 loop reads CASSEAGPGYTF. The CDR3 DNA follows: TGTGCCAGCAGTGAAGCGGGGCCTGGCTACACCTTC. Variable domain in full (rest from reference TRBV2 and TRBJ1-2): EPEVTQTPSHQVTQMGQEVILRCVPISNHLYFYWYRQILGQKVEFLVSFYNNEISEKSEIFDDQFSVERPDGSNFTLKIRSTKLEDSAMYFCASSEAGPGYTFGSGTRLTVV.

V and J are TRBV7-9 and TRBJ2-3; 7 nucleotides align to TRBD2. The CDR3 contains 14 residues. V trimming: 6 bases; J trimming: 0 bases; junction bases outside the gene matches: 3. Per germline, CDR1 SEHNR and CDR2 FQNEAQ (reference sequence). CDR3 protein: CASRPGLSTDTQYF. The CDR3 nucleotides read TGTGCCAGCAGGCCGGGACTAAGCACAGATACGCAGTATTTT.

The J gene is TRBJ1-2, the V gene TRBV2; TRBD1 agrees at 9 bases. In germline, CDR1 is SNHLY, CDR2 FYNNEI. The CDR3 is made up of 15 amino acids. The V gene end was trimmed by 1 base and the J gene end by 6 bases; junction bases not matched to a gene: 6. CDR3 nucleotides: TGTGCCAGCAGTGAAGGGCCCGGACAGGGGCATGGCTACACCTTC. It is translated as CASSEGPGQGHGYTF.

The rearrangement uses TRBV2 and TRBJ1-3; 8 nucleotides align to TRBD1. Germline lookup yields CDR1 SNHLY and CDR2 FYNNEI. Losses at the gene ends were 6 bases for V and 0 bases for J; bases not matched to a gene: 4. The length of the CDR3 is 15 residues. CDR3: CASSGTGFSGNTIYF. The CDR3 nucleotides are TGTGCCAGCAGCGGGACAGGCTTCTCTGGAAACACCATATATTTT.

The CDR3 DNA follows: TGTGCCAGCAGCTTAGGGGGGGTTAGGGTCCGCAATGAGCAGTTCTTC. Amino acid sequence: CASSLGGVRVRNEQFF. The V and J genes are TRBV7-3 and TRBJ2-1, with 7 bases matching TRBD2. Germline-derived CDR1 and CDR2 are SGHTA and FQGTGA. V dropped 2 bases and J dropped 6; count of bases not matched to a gene: 10. The CDR3 loop spans 16 amino acids.

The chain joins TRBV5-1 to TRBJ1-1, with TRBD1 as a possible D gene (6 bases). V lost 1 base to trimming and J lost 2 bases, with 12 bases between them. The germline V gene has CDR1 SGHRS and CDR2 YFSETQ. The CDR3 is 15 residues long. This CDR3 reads CASSLIVGGNTEAFF. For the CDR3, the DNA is TGCGCCAGCAGCTTGATCGTAGGGGGTAACACTGAAGCTTTCTTT.

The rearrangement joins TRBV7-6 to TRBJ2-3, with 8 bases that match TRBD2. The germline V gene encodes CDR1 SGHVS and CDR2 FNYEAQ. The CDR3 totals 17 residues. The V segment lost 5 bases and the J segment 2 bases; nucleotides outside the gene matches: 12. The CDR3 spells CASSHNMVAGTTDTQYF. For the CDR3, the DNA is TGTGCCAGCAGCCACAACATGGTAGCGGGGACCACAGATACGCAGTATTTT.

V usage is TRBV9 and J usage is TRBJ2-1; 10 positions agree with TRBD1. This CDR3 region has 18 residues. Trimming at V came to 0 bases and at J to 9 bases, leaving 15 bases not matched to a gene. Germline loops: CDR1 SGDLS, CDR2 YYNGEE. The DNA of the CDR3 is TGTGCCAGCAGCGTAGTTGTGGGACAGGGGCGCCTACATAGTGAGCAGTTCTTC. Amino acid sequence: CASSVVVGQGRLHSEQFF.

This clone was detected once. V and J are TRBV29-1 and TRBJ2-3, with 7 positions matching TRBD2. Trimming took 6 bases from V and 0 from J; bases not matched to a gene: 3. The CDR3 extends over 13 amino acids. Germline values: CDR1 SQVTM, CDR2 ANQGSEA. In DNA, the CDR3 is TGCAGCGTCACAGCGGGGAGCACAGATACGCAGTATTTT. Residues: CSVTAGSTDTQYF.

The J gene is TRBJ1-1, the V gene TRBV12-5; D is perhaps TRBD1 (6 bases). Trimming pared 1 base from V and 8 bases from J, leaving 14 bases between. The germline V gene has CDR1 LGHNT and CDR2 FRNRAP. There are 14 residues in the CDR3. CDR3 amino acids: CASGLGTGGGEAFF. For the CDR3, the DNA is TGTGCTAGTGGTTTGGGCACCGGGGGGGGCGAAGCTTTCTTT.

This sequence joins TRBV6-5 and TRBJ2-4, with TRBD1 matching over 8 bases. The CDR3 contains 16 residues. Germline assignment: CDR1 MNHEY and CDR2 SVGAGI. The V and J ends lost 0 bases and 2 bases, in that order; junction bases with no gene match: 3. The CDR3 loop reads CASSYSSGGTKNIQYF. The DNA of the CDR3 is TGTGCCAGCAGTTACTCTTCAGGGGGCACCAAAAACATTCAGTACTTC.

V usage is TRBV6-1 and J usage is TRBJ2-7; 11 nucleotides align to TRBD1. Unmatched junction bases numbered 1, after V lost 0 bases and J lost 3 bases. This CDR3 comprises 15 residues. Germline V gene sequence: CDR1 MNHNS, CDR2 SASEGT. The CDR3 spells CASSEAGTGGYEQYF. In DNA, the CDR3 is TGTGCCAGCAGTGAAGCCGGGACAGGGGGCTACGAGCAGTACTTC.

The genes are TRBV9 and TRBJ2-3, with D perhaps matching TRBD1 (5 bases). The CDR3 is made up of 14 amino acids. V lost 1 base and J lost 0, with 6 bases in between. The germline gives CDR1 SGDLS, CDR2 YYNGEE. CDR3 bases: TGTGCCAGCAGCGTACAGGGTAGCACAGATACGCAGTATTTT. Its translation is CASSVQGSTDTQYF.

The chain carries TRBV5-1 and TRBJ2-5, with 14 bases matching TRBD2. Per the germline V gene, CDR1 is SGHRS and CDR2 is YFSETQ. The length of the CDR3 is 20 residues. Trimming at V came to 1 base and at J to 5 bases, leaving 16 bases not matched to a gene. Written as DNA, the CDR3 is TGCGCCAGCAGCTTGAGGGGCGGTGCCGGGACTAGCGGGAGTTGGGAGACCCAGTACTTC. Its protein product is CASSLRGGAGTSGSWETQYF.

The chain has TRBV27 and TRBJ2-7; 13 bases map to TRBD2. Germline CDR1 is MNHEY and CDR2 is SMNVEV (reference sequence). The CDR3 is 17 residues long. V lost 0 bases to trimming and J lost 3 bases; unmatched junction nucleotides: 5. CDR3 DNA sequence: TGTGCCAGCAGTTTATCGGGACTAGCGGGGTCTATCTACGAGCAGTACTTC. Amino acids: CASSLSGLAGSIYEQYF.

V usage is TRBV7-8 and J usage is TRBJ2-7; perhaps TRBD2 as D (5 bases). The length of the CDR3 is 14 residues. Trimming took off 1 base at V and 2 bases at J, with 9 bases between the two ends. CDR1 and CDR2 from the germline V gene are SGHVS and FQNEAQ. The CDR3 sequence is CASSLVASTYEQYF. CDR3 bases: TGTGCCAGCAGCTTAGTAGCGTCAACCTACGAGCAGTACTTC.

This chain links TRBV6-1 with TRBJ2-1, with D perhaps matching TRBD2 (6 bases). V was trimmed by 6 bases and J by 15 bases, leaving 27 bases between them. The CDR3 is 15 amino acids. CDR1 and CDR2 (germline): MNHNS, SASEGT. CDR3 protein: CASSDYGGPRGSAFF. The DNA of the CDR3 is TGTGCCAGCAGCGACTACGGAGGGCCCCGAGGGTCGGCGTTCTTC.

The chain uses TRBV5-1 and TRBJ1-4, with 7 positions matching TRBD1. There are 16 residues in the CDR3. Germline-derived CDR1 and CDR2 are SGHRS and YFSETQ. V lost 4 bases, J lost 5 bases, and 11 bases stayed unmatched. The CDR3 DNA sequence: TGCGCCAGCAGCGCGTATCCGGGACAGCAAAATGAAAAACTGTTTTTT. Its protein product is CASSAYPGQQNEKLFF.

The CDR3 loop is CASSGRDRGRELFF. In DNA, the CDR3 is TGTGCCAGCAGCGGCCGGGACAGGGGACGGGAGCTGTTTTTT. This chain connects TRBV9 to TRBJ2-2, with TRBD1 identical over 10 bases. This CDR3 comprises 14 residues. CDR1 is SGDLS and CDR2 is YYNGEE in the germline V gene. The V and J ends lost 3 bases and 9 bases, in that order; junction bases with no gene match: 5.

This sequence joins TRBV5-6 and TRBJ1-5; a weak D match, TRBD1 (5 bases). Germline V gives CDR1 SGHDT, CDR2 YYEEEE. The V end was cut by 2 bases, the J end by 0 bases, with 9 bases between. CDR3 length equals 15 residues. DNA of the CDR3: TGTGCCAGCAGCTTTGCAGGGAATAGCAATCAGCCCCAGCATTTT. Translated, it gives CASSFAGNSNQPQHF.